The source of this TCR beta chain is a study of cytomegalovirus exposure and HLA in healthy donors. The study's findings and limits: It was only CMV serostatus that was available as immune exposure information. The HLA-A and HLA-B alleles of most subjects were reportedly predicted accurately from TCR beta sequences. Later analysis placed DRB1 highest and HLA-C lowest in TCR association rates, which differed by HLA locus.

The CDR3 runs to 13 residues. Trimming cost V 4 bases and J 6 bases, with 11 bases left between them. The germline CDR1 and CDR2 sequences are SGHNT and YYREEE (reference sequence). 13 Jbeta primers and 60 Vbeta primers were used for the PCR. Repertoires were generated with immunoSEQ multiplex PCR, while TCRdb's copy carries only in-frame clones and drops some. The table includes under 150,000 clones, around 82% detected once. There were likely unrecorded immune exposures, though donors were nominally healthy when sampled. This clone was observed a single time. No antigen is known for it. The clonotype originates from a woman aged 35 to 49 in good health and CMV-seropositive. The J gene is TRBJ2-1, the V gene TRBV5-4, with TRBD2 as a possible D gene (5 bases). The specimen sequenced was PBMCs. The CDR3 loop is CASSIAGVNEQFF. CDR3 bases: TGTGCCAGCAGCATAGCCGGGGTCAATGAGCAGTTCTTC.